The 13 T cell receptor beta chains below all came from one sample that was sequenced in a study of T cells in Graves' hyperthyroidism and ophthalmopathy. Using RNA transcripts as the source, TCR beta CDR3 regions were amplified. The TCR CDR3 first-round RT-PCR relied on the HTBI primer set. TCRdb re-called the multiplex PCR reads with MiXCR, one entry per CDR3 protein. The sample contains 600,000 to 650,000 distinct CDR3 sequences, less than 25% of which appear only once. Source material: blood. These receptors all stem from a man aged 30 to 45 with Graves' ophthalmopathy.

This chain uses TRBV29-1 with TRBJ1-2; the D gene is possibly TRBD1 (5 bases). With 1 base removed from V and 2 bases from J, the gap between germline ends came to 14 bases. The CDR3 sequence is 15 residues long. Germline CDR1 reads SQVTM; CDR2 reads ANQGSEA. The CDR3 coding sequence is TGCAGCGTTGAAGTAGGGCAGGGAGGGAACTATGGCTACACCTTC. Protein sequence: CSVEVGQGGNYGYTF.

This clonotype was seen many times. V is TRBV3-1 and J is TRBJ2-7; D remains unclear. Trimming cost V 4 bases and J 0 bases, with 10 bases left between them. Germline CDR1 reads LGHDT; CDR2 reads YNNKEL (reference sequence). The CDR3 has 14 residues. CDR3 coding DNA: TGTGCCAGCAGCCGTCAGTGGTACTCCTACGAGCAGTACTTC. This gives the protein CASSRQWYSYEQYF.

CDR3 sequence (DNA): TGTGCCAGCAGCTTGATTACTAGTACCGGGGAGCTGTTTTTT. Translation gives CASSLITSTGELFF. The chain joins TRBV5-6 to TRBJ2-2; D is perhaps TRBD2 (5 bases). CDR3 size: 14 residues. V shed 1 base and J shed 5 bases, with 9 bases lying between them. Looked up from germline, CDR1 is SGHDT and CDR2 is YYEEEE. Together with reference TRBV5-6 and TRBJ2-2, the CDR3 gives the full variable domain: DAGVTQSPTHLIKTRGQQVTLRCSPKSGHDTVSWYQQALGQGPQFIFQYYEEEERQRGNFPDRFSGHQFPNYSSELNVNALLLGDSALYLCASSLITSTGELFFGEGSRLTVL.

The CDR3 sequence: CSVDDEQGNYGYTF. DNA for the CDR3: TGCAGCGTTGATGATGAACAGGGGAACTATGGCTACACCTTC. The chain employs TRBV29-1 and TRBJ1-2; 7 positions match TRBD1. V lost 3 bases to trimming and J lost 2 bases; unmatched junction nucleotides: 6. The CDR3 consists of 14 residues. Germline-derived CDR1 and CDR2 are SQVTM and ANQGSEA.

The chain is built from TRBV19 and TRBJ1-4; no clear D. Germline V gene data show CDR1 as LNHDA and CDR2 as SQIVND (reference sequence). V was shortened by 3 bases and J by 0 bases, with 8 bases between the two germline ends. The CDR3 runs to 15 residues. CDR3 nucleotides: TGTGCCAGTAGTATGCCGGGTGCAACTAATGAAAAACTGTTTTTT. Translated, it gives CASSMPGATNEKLFF.

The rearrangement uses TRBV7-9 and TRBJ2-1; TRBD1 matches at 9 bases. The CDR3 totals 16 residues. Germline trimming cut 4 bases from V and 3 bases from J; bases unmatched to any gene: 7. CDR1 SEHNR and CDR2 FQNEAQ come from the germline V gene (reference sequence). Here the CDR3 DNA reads TGTGCCAGCAGCTCACACCGGGACAGGGACTACAATGAGCAGTTCTTC. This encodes CASSSHRDRDYNEQFF.

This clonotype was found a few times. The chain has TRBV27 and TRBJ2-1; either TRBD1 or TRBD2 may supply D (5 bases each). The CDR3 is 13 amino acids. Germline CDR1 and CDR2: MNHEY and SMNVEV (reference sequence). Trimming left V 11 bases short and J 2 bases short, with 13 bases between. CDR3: CAGGSGPYNEQFF. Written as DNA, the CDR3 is TGTGCCGGGGGATCAGGACCCTACAATGAGCAGTTCTTC.

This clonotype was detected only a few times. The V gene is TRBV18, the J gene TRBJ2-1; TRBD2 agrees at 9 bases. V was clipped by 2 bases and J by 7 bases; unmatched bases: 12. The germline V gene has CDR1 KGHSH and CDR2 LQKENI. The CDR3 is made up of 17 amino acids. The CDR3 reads CASSPELAGGPENEQFF. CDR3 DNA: TGTGCCAGCTCACCAGAGTTGGCGGGAGGGCCGGAAAATGAGCAGTTCTTC. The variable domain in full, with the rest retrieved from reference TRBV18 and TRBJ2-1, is NAGVMQNPRHLVRRRGQEARLRCSPMKGHSHVYWYRQLPEEGLKFMVYLQKENIIDESGMPKERFSAEFPKEGPSILRIQQVVRGDSAAYFCASSPELAGGPENEQFFGPGTRLTVL.

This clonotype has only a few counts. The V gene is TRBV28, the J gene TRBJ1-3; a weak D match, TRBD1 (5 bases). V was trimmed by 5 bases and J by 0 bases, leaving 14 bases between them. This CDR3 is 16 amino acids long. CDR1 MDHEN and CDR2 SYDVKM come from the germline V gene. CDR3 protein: CASSPLPGFSGNTIYF. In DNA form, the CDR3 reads TGTGCCAGCAGTCCCCTCCCAGGGTTCTCTGGAAACACCATATATTTT. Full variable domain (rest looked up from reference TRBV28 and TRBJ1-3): DVKVTQSSRYLVKRTGEKVFLECVQDMDHENMFWYRQDPGLGLRLIYFSYDVKMKEKGDIPEGYSVSREKKERFSLILESASTNQTSMYLCASSPLPGFSGNTIYFGEGSWLTVV.

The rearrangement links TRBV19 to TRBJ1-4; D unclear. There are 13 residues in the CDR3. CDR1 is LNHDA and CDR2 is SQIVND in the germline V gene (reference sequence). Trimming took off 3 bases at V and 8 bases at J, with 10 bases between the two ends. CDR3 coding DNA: TGTGCCAGTAGTATCGCCCGAGGGGAAAAACTGTTTTTT. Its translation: CASSIARGEKLFF.

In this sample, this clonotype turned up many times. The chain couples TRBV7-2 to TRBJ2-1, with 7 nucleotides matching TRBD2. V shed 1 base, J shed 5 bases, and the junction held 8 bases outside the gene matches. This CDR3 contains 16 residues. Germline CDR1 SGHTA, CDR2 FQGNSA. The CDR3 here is CASSLVSAGVDNEQFF. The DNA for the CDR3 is TGTGCCAGCAGCTTAGTCTCGGCGGGAGTGGACAATGAGCAGTTCTTC.

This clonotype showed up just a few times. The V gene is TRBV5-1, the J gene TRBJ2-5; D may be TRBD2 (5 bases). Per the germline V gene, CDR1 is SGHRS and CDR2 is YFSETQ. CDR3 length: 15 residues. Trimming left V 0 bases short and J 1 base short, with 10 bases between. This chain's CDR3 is CASSLGASFQETQYF. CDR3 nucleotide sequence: TGCGCCAGCAGCTTGGGGGCTAGCTTCCAAGAGACCCAGTACTTC.

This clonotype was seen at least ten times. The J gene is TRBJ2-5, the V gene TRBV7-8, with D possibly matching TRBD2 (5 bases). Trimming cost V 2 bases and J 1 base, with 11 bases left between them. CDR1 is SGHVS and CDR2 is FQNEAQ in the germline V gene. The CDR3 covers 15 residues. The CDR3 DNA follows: TGTGCCAGCAGCTTACTTTGGGGAGCCCAAGAGACCCAGTACTTC. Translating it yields CASSLLWGAQETQYF. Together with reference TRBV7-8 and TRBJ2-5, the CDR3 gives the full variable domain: GAGVSQSPRYKVAKRGQDVALRCDPISGHVSLFWYQQALGQGPEFLTYFQNEAQLDKSGLPSDRFFAERPEGSVSTLKIQRTQQEDSAVYLCASSLLWGAQETQYFGPGTRLLVL.